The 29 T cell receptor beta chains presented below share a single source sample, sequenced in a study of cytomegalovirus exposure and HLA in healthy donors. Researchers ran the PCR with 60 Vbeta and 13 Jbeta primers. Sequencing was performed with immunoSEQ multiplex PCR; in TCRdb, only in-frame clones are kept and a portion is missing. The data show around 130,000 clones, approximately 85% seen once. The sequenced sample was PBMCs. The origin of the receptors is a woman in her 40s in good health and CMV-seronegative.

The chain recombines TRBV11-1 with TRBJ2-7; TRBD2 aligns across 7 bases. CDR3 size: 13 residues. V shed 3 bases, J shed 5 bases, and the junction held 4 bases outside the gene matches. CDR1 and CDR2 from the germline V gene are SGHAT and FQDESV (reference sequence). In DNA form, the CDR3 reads TGTGCCAGCAGCTTGGCGGGAGAGCACGAGCAGTACTTC. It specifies CASSLAGEHEQYF. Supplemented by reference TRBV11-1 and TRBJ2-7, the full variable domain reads EAEVAQSPRYKITEKSQAVAFWCDPISGHATLYWYRQILGQGPELLVQFQDESVVDDSQLPKDRFSAERLKGVDSTLKIQPAELGDSAMYLCASSLAGEHEQYFGPGTRLTVT.

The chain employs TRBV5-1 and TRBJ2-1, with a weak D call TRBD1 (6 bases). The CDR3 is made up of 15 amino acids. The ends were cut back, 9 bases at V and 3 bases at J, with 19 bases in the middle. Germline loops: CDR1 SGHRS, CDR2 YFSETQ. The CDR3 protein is CATTTQTGSYNEQFF. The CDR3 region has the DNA TGCGCCACCACAACCCAGACAGGAAGCTACAATGAGCAGTTCTTC.

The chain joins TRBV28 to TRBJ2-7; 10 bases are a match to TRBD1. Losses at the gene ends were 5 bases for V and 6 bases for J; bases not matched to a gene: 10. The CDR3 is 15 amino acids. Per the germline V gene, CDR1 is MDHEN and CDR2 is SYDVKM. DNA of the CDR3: TGTGCCAGCAGTGAGACAGGGGGCGTGATGAGCGAGCAGTACTTC. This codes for CASSETGGVMSEQYF.

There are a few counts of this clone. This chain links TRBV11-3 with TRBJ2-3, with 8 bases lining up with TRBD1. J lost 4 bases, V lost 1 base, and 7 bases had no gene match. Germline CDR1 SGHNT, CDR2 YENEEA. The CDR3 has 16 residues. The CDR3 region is CASSLGGTGGSDTQYF. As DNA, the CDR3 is TGTGCCAGCAGCTTAGGCGGGACAGGTGGGTCAGATACGCAGTATTTT.

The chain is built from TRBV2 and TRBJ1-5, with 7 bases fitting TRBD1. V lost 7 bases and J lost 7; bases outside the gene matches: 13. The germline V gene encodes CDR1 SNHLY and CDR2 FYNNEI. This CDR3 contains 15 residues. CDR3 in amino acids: CASTPQTGKGQPQHF. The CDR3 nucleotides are TGTGCCAGCACCCCCCAGACAGGGAAGGGCCAGCCCCAGCATTTT.

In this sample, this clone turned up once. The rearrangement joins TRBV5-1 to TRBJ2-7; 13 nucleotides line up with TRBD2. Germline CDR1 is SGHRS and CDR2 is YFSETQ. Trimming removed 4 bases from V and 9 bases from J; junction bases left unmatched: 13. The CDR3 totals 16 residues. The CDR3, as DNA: TGCGCCAGCAGCCCCCCGGGTGGACTAGCGGGAGCTGTGCAGTACTTC. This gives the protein CASSPPGGLAGAVQYF.

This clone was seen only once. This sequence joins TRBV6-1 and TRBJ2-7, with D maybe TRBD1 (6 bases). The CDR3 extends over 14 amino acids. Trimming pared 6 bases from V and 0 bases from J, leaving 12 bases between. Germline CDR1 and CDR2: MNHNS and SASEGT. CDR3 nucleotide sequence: TGTGCCAGCAGCTACCAGGGGAACTCCTACGAGCAGTACTTC. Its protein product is CASSYQGNSYEQYF.

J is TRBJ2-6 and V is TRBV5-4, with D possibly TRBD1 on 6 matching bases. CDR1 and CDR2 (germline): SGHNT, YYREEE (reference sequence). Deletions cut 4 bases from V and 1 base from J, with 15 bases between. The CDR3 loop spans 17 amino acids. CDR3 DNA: TGTGCCAGCAGCCGTGGGGACATTCGTTCTGGGGCCAACGTCCTGACTTTC. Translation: CASSRGDIRSGANVLTF.

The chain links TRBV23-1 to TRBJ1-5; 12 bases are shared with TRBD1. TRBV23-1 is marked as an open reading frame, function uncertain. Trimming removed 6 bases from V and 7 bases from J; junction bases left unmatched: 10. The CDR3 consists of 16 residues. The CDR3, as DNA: TGCGCCAGCAGCCGGGACAGGGGGCGGAGGGGGCAGCCCCAGCATTTT. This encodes CASSRDRGRRGQPQHF.

This CDR3 is CASSFTGVVEQYF. In DNA form, the CDR3 reads TGTGCCAGCAGCTTCACAGGTGTAGTGGAGCAGTACTTC. This sequence joins TRBV5-6 and TRBJ2-7; D is perhaps TRBD1 (5 bases). Deletions cut 2 bases from V and 7 bases from J, with 13 bases between. Germline-derived CDR1 and CDR2 are SGHDT and YYEEEE. The CDR3 extends over 13 amino acids. The full variable domain, its missing parts supplied by reference TRBV5-6 and TRBJ2-7, is DAGVTQSPTHLIKTRGQQVTLRCSPKSGHDTVSWYQQALGQGPQFIFQYYEEEERQRGNFPDRFSGHQFPNYSSELNVNALLLGDSALYLCASSFTGVVEQYFGPGTRLTVT.

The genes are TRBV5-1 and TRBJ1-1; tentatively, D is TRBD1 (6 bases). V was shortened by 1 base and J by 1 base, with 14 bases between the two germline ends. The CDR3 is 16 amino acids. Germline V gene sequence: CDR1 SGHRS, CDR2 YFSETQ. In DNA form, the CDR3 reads TGCGCCAGCAGCTTGTTCTCGTCAGGGGCGAACACTGAAGCTTTCTTT. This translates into CASSLFSSGANTEAFF.

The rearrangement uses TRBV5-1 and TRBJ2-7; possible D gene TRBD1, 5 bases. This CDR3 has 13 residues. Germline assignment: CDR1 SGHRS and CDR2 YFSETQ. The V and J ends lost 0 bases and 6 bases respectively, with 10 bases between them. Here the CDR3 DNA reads TGCGCCAGCAGCTTGGGGACAACGGCCGAGCAGTACTTC. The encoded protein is CASSLGTTAEQYF.

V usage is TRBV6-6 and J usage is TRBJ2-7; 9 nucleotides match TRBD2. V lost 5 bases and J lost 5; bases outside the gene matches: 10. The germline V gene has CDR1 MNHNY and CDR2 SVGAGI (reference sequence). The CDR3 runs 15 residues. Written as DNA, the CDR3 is TGTGCCAGCAGTAGGGTAGCGGGAGTCATTGACGAGCAGTACTTC. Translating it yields CASSRVAGVIDEQYF.

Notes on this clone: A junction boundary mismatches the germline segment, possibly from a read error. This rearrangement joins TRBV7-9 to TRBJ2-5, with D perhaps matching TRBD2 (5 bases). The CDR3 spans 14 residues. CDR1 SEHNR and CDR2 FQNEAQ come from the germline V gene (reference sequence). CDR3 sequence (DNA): TGTTCCAGCAGCTTATCAGCGGCCCCTGAGACCCAGTACTTC. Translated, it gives CSSSLSAAPETQYF.

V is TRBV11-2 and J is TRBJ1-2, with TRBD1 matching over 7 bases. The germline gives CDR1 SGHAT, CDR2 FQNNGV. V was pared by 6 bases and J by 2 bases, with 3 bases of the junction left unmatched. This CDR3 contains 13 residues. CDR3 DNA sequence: TGTGCCAGCAGTTTGGGACAGAACTATGGCTACACCTTC. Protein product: CASSLGQNYGYTF.

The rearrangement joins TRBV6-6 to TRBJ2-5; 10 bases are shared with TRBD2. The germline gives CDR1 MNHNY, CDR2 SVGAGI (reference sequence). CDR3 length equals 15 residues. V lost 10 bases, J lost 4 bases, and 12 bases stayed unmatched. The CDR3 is CATRDPRTSGETQYF. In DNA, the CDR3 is TGTGCCACCAGGGATCCACGGACTAGCGGAGAGACCCAGTACTTC.

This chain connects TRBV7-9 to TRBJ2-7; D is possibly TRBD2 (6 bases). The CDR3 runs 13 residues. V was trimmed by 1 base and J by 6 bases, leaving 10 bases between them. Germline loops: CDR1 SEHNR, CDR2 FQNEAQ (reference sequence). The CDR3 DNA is TGTGCCAGCAGCTTAGGAGGGACTGTCGAGCAGTACTTC. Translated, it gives CASSLGGTVEQYF.

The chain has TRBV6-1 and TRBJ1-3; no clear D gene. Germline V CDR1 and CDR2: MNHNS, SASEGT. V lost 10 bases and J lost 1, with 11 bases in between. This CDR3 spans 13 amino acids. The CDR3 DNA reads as TGTGCCACTCTGTGGAGTTCTGGAAACACCATATATTTT. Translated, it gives CATLWSSGNTIYF.

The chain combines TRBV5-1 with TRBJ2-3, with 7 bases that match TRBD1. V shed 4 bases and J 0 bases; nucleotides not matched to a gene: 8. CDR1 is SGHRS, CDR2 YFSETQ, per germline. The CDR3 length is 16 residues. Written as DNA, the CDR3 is TGCGCCAGCAGCCCCGGACAGGTCGGGAGCACAGATACGCAGTATTTT. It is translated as CASSPGQVGSTDTQYF.

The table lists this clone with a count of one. CDR3 nucleotide sequence: TGTGCCAGCAGCAGACCCCCCGGGACTAGCACCTACAATGAGCAGTTCTTC. Protein sequence: CASSRPPGTSTYNEQFF. This rearrangement joins TRBV5-4 to TRBJ2-1; 9 bases align to TRBD2. The CDR3 is 17 residues long. Looked up from germline, CDR1 is SGHNT and CDR2 is YYREEE (reference sequence). Unmatched junction bases numbered 10, after V lost 4 bases and J lost 2 bases.

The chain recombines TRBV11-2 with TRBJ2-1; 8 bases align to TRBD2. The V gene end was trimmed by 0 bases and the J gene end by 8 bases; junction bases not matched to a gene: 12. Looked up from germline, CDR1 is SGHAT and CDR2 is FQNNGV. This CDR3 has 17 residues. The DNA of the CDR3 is TGTGCCAGCAGCTTAGATCGGGGGGGAGGGCGGCAGGATGAGCAGTTCTTC. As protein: CASSLDRGGGRQDEQFF.

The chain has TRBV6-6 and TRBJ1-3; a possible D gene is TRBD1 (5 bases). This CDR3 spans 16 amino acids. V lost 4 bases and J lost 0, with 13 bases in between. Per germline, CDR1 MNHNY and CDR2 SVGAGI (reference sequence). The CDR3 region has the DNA TGTGCCAGCAGTTCTGGGGCTGGGGCCTCTGGAAACACCATATATTTT. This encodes CASSSGAGASGNTIYF.

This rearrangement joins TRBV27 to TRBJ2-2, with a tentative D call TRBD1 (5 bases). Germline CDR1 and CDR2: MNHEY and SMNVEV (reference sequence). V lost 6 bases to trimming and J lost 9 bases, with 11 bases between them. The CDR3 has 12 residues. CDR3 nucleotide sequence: TGTGCCAGCAGGGACACAGCGTGGGAGCTGTTTTTT. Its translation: CASRDTAWELFF.

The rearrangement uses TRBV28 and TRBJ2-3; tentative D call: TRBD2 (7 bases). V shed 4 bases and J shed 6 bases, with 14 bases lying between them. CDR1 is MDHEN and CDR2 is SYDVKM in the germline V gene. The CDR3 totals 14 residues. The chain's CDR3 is CASSSGGAVDTQYF. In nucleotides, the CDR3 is TGTGCCAGCAGTTCGGGGGGCGCGGTGGATACGCAGTATTTT.

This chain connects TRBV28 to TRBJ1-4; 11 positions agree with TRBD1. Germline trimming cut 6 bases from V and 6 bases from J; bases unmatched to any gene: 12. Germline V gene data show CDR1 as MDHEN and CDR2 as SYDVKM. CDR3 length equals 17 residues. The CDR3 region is CASSPGDRGYHDEKLFF. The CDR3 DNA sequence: TGTGCCAGCAGCCCGGGGGACAGGGGGTATCACGATGAAAAACTGTTTTTT.

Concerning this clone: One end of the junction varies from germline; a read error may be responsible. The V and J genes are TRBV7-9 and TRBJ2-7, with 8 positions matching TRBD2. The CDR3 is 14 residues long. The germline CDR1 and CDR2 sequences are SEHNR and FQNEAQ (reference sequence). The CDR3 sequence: CSSSPMSGSSEQYF. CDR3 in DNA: TGTTCCAGCAGCCCCATGAGCGGGAGCAGTGAGCAGTACTTC.

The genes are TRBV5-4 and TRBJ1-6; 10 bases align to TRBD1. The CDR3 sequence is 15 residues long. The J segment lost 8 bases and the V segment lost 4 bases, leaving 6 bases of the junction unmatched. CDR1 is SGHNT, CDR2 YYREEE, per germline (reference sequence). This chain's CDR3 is CASSRSGTGDSPLHF. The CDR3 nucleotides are TGTGCCAGCAGCCGCTCCGGGACAGGGGATTCACCCCTCCACTTT.

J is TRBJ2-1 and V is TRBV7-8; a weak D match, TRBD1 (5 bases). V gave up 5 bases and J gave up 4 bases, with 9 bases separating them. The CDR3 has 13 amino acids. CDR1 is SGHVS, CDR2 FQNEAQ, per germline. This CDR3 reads CASSPTAYNEQFF. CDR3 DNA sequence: TGTGCCAGCAGCCCGACAGCATACAATGAGCAGTTCTTC. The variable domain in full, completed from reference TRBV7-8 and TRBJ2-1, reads GAGVSQSPRYKVAKRGQDVALRCDPISGHVSLFWYQQALGQGPEFLTYFQNEAQLDKSGLPSDRFFAERPEGSVSTLKIQRTQQEDSAVYLCASSPTAYNEQFFGPGTRLTVL.

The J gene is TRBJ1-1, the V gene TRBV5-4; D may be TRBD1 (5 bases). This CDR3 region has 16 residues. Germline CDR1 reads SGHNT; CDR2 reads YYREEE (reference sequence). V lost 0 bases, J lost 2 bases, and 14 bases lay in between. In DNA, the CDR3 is TGTGCCAGCAGCTTGGCCTATAGGACACCAAACACTGAAGCTTTCTTT. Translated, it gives CASSLAYRTPNTEAFF.